One and the same sample provided the 24 T cell receptor beta chains below, sequenced in a study of blood T cell repertoires in COVID-19. Produced via immunoSEQ multiplex PCR; TCRdb's table is partial and in-frame only. The sample gives about 89,000 clones, less than 90% of which show up once; 0.95% to 1.5% is in the top ten. Sequencing was performed on peripheral blood. The receptors come from a man older than 75 with active or convalescent COVID-19.

The gene calls are TRBV30 and TRBJ2-3, with D possibly TRBD1 on 6 matching bases. The CDR3 is made up of 14 amino acids. Trimming removed 0 bases from V and 4 bases from J, with 11 bases in between. Germline V gene data show CDR1 as GTSNPN and CDR2 as SVGIG (reference sequence). For the CDR3, the DNA is TGTGCCTGGAGTGTATACAGGGTCCCAGATACGCAGTATTTT. Its translation is CAWSVYRVPDTQYF.

The V and J genes are TRBV19 and TRBJ1-1, with D maybe TRBD1 (6 bases). The V gene's germline CDR1 is LNHDA and CDR2 SQIVND (reference sequence). V gave up 1 base and J gave up 6 bases, with 15 bases separating them. This CDR3 has 15 amino acids. CDR3 residues: CASSIGHRVPAEAFF. The CDR3 coding sequence is TGTGCCAGTAGTATAGGTCACAGGGTTCCAGCTGAAGCTTTCTTT.

The V and J genes are TRBV21-1 and TRBJ1-5. TRBV21-1 counts as a pseudogene. The CDR3 has 10 residues. CDR3 bases: TGTGCCACCCCCGCGTGGCCCCAGCATTTT. Residues: CATPAWPQHF.

This chain links TRBV3-1 (or the pseudogene TRBV3-2) with TRBJ2-1; 14 bases line up with TRBD2. Germline V CDR1 and CDR2: LGHDT, YNNKEL (reference sequence). With V trimmed by 4 bases and J by 2 bases, 1 base remained unmatched. This CDR3 region has 16 residues. CDR3 amino acids: CASSRLAGGTYNEQFF. Written as DNA, the CDR3 is TGTGCCAGCAGCCGACTAGCGGGAGGGACCTACAATGAGCAGTTCTTC.

The rearrangement joins TRBV18 to TRBJ2-1; 7 bases are shared with TRBD2. This CDR3 has 14 residues. Germline trimming cut 1 base from V and 9 bases from J; bases unmatched to any gene: 6. Germline V gene lookup returns CDR1 KGHSH and CDR2 LQKENI. The CDR3 DNA follows: TGTGCCAGCTCACCACTTACCAGCGGGACTGAGCAGTTCTTC. Its protein is CASSPLTSGTEQFF. Complete variable domain (other parts from reference TRBV18 and TRBJ2-1): NAGVMQNPRHLVRRRGQEARLRCSPMKGHSHVYWYRQLPEEGLKFMVYLQKENIIDESGMPKERFSAEFPKEGPSILRIQQVVRGDSAAYFCASSPLTSGTEQFFGPGTRLTVL.

This chain links TRBV19 with TRBJ1-1; D unresolved. Between the trimmed V and J ends, which lost 2 bases and 0 bases, there was a span of 13 bases. CDR1 and CDR2 from the germline V gene are LNHDA and SQIVND (reference sequence). The CDR3 runs to 16 residues. CDR3 in amino acids: CASSIRGKRLNTEAFF. For the CDR3, the DNA is TGTGCCAGTAGTATAAGAGGGAAGCGTTTGAACACTGAAGCTTTCTTT.

This clone was observed once. The chain is built from TRBV7-3 and TRBJ2-1; 7 bases line up with TRBD2. CDR3 length: 18 residues. Trimming at V came to 2 bases and at J to 7 bases, leaving 17 bases not matched to a gene. Germline assignment: CDR1 SGHTA and CDR2 FQGTGA. CDR3 nucleotides: TGTGCCAGCAGCTTATCGGGGAGGGGCGGCGGGAGTAAAAATGAGCAGTTCTTC. Translation gives CASSLSGRGGGSKNEQFF.

The chain couples TRBV3-1 (or the pseudogene TRBV3-2) to TRBJ1-1, with TRBD1 as a possible D gene (6 bases). The CDR3 sequence is 14 residues long. The V end was cut by 4 bases, the J end by 1 base, with 10 bases between. Germline CDR1 reads LGHDT; CDR2 reads YNNKEL (reference sequence). DNA for the CDR3: TGTGCCAGCAGCCGAGGACAGACGAACACTGAAGCTTTCTTT. This encodes CASSRGQTNTEAFF.

The V and J genes are TRBV3-1 (or the pseudogene TRBV3-2) and TRBJ2-7, with D perhaps TRBD1 (6 bases). Trimming left V 4 bases short and J 3 bases short, with 16 bases between. The CDR3 extends over 15 amino acids. CDR1 is LGHDT, CDR2 YNNKEL, per germline (reference sequence). The CDR3 spells CASSPVGALNYEQYF. The DNA for the CDR3 is TGTGCCAGCAGCCCTGTGGGGGCCCTAAACTACGAGCAGTACTTC.

The rearrangement links TRBV6-6 to TRBJ2-7; 10 bases are shared with TRBD1. This CDR3 contains 14 residues. The J segment lost 4 bases and the V segment lost 2 bases, leaving 2 bases of the junction unmatched. The V gene's germline CDR1 is MNHNY and CDR2 SVGAGI (reference sequence). This CDR3 reads CASSYLGQGYEQYF. DNA of the CDR3: TGTGCCAGCAGTTACCTGGGACAGGGGTACGAGCAGTACTTC.

The chain is built from TRBV3-1 (or the pseudogene TRBV3-2) and TRBJ2-5; 10 nucleotides align to TRBD2. The CDR3 length is 15 residues. V was clipped by 3 bases and J by 1 base; unmatched bases: 2. In germline, CDR1 is LGHDT, CDR2 YNNKEL (reference sequence). The CDR3 DNA follows: TGTGCCAGCAGCCACCGGACTAGCGGCCAAGAGACCCAGTACTTC. This translates into CASSHRTSGQETQYF.

The V gene is TRBV5-1, the J gene TRBJ1-1, with no clear D. The germline V gene has CDR1 SGHRS and CDR2 YFSETQ. V lost 5 bases and J lost 1, with 12 bases in between. This CDR3 contains 14 residues. The CDR3 nucleotides read TGCGCCAGCAGGACTAACACCGCGAACACTGAAGCTTTCTTT. It translates to CASRTNTANTEAFF.

The rearrangement uses TRBV4-2 and TRBJ1-3; D call uncertain. Trimming stripped 3 bases from V and 0 bases from J, with 6 bases between. Germline assignment: CDR1 LGHNA and CDR2 YNFKEQ. The CDR3 contains 14 residues. The CDR3 nucleotides read TGTGCCAGCAGCCAGCCGGGCTCTGGAAACACCATATATTTT. It is translated as CASSQPGSGNTIYF.

The gene calls are TRBV19 and TRBJ1-2, with a tentative D call TRBD1 (5 bases). The V gene's germline CDR1 is LNHDA and CDR2 SQIVND (reference sequence). Trimming took off 4 bases at V and 2 bases at J, with 11 bases between the two ends. The CDR3 runs 14 residues. The CDR3 loop reads CASSRRDGNYGYTF. In DNA, the CDR3 is TGTGCCAGTAGTAGGCGGGACGGGAACTATGGCTACACCTTC.

The chain links TRBV14 to TRBJ2-7, with D maybe TRBD2 (5 bases). CDR3 size: 14 residues. Germline lookup yields CDR1 SGHDN and CDR2 FVKESK. V was pared by 2 bases and J by 3 bases, with 11 bases between. CDR3 loop: CASSQMTGIYEQYF. CDR3 bases: TGTGCCAGCAGCCAAATGACGGGAATCTACGAGCAGTACTTC.

This sequence joins TRBV11-2 and TRBJ1-3, with D possibly being TRBD1 (6 bases). The CDR3 is 15 amino acids. The V gene lost 5 bases and the J gene lost 4 bases, with 15 bases spanning the gap. The germline V gene encodes CDR1 SGHAT and CDR2 FQNNGV. CDR3 residues: CASSPLRGAGNTIYF. The CDR3 DNA follows: TGTGCCAGCAGCCCCCTCCGGGGGGCAGGAAACACCATATATTTT.

The chain couples TRBV3-1 (or the pseudogene TRBV3-2) to TRBJ1-5; D perhaps matches TRBD1 (6 bases). The CDR3 is made up of 13 amino acids. The V and J ends lost 4 bases and 7 bases respectively, with 11 bases between them. Germline V gives CDR1 LGHDT, CDR2 YNNKEL (reference sequence). CDR3 in amino acids: CASSPDSKQPQHF. The CDR3 DNA reads as TGTGCCAGCAGCCCGGACAGTAAGCAGCCCCAGCATTTT.

The V and J genes are TRBV7-6 and TRBJ2-5; 9 nucleotides match TRBD2. Trimming cost V 5 bases and J 0 bases; bases outside gene matches: 13. The germline V gene encodes CDR1 SGHVS and CDR2 FNYEAQ. This CDR3 has 18 amino acids. The CDR3 DNA is TGTGCCAGCAGCCCCGGCCCCCTAGCGGGGACCAACCAAGAGACCCAGTACTTC. It is translated as CASSPGPLAGTNQETQYF.

The chain combines TRBV27 with TRBJ2-1; 12 bases match TRBD2. This CDR3 comprises 16 residues. Trimming cost V 1 base and J 9 bases; bases outside gene matches: 7. The V gene's germline CDR1 is MNHEY and CDR2 SMNVEV (reference sequence). The CDR3 protein is CASSLFPLAGGGEQFF. CDR3 nucleotides: TGTGCCAGCAGTTTATTTCCCCTAGCGGGAGGGGGTGAGCAGTTCTTC.

The rearrangement joins TRBV13 to TRBJ1-2; D is unclear. Looked up from germline, CDR1 is PRHDT and CDR2 is FYEKMQ (reference sequence). The CDR3 has 13 amino acids. Trimming cost V 3 bases and J 0 bases, with 5 bases left between them. The CDR3 bases are TGTGCCAGCAGCTTCTCCGCTAACTATGGCTACACCTTC. It yields the protein CASSFSANYGYTF.

This chain connects TRBV5-1 to TRBJ1-2; 9 nucleotides match TRBD1. Looked up from germline, CDR1 is SGHRS and CDR2 is YFSETQ. The junction had 2 bases not matched to a gene; V was cut back by 3 bases and J by 5 bases. The CDR3 has 13 amino acids. The CDR3 protein is CASSSDRGYGYTF. The CDR3 nucleotides read TGCGCCAGCAGCTCGGACAGGGGTTATGGCTACACCTTC.

V is TRBV4-1 and J is TRBJ2-5; D is undetermined. The CDR3 is made up of 14 amino acids. The V and J ends lost 0 bases and 7 bases respectively, with 12 bases between them. Per the germline V gene, CDR1 is MGHRA and CDR2 is YSYEKL. The CDR3 bases are TGCGCCAGCAGCCAAGATAGTATCCCCGCGACCCAGTACTTC. Protein: CASSQDSIPATQYF.

This clone was counted between two and nine times. The chain employs TRBV6-2 or TRBV6-3 and TRBJ2-7; possibly TRBD2 for D (6 bases). Germline-derived CDR1 and CDR2 are MNHEY and SVGEGT. V was cut by 3 bases and J by 2 bases, with 14 bases left in between. The CDR3 is made up of 15 amino acids. The CDR3 nucleotides read TGTGCCAGCAGTTATAGCAGCGGGTGGGCCTACGAGCAGTACTTC. As protein: CASSYSSGWAYEQYF.

The gene calls are TRBV3-1 (or the pseudogene TRBV3-2) and TRBJ2-3; D gene unclear. V was shortened by 5 bases and J by 7 bases, with 16 bases between the two germline ends. CDR1 and CDR2 (germline): LGHDT, YNNKEL (reference sequence). The CDR3 extends over 14 amino acids. The CDR3 bases are TGTGCCAGCAGCTCCCACTTAGCTCACAATACGCAGTATTTT. It is translated as CASSSHLAHNTQYF.